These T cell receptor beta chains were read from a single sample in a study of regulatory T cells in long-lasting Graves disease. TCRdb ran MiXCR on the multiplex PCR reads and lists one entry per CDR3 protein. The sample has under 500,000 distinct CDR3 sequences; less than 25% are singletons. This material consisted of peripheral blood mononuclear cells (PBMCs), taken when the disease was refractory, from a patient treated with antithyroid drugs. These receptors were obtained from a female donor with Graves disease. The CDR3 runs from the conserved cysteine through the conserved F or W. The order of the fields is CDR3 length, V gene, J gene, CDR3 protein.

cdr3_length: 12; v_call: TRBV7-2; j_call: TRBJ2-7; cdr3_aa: CASSHGPYEQYF
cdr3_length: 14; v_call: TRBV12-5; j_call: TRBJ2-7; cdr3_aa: CASGSTGTRREQYF
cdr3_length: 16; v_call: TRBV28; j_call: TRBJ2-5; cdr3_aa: CASSFLATSGQETQYF
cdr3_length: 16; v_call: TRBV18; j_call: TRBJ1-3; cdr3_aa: CASSPRQISSGNTIYF
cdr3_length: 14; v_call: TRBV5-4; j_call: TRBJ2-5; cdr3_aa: CASSLAGTGETQYF
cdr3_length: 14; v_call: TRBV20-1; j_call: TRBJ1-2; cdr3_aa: CSASQDSDIYGYTF
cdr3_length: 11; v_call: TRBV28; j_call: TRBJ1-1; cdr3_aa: CASTVGPAAFF
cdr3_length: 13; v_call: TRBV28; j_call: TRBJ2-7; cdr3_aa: CASSLYAFYEQYF
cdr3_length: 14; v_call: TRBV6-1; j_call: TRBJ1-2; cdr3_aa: CATLADRPNYGYTF
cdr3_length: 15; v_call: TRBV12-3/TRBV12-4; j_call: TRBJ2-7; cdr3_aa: CASSLWTRNSYEQYF
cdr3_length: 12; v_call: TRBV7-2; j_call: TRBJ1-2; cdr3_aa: CASSLERNGYTF
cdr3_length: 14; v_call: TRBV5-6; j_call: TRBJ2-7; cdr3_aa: CASSFPAGPYEQYF
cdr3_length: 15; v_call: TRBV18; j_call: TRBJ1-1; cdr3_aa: CASSRAGFANTEAFF
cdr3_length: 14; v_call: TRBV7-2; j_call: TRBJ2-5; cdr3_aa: CASSLGAGPGTQYF
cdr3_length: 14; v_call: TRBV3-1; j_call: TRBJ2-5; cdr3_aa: CASSADSGRETQYF
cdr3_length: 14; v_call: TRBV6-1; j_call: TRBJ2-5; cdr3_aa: CASSHRDTQETQYF
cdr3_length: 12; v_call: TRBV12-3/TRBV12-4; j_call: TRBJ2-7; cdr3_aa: CASSHGIYEQYF
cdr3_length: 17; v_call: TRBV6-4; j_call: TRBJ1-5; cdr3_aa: CASTPHEVRTSNQPQHF
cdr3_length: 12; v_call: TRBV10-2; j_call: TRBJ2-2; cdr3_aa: CASSGYTGELFF
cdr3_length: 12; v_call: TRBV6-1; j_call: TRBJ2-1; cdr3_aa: CASSGTSPEQFF
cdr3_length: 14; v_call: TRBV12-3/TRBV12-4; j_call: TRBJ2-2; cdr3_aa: CATSKTRNTGELFF
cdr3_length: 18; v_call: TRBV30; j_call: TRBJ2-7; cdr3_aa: CAWSKHSGLAGSGHEQYF
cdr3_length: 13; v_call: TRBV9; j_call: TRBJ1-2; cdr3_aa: CASSPLPHYGYTF
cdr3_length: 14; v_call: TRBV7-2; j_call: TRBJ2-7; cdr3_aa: CASSDGLADYEQYF
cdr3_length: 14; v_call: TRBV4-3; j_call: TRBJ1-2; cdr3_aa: CASSQGLQGYGYTF
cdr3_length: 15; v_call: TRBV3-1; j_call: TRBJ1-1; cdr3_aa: CASKREGPGNTEAFF
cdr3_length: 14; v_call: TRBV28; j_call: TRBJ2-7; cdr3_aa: CASSLWTGGNEQYF
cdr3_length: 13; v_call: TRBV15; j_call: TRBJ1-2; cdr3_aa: CATSYGPHYGYTF
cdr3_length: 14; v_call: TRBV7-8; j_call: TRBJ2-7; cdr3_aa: CASSLDRFAYEQYF
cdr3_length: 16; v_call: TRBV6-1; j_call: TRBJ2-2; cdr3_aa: CASRPPGLVSTGELFF
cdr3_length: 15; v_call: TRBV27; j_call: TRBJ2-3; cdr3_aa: CASRLAGGPADTQYF
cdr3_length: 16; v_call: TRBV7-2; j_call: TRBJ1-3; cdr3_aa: CASSLGGPVSGNTIYF
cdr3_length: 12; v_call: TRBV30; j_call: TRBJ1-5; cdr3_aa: CAWSFRGQPQHF
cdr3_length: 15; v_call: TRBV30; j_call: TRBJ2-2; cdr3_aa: CAWTDLAGNTGELFF
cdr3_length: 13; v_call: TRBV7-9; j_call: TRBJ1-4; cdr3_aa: CASSSRGLVELFF
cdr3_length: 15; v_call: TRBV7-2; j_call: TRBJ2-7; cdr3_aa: CASTSGHAVTYEQYF
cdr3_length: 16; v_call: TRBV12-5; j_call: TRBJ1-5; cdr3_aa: CASGLVGGIGNQPQHF
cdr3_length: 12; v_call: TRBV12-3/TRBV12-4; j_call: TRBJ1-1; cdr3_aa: CASSLGVTEAFF
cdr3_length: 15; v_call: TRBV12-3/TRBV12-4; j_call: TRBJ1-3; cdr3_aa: CASSFSSGAGNTIYF
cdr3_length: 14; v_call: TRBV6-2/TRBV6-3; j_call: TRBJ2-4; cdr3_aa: CASSYQGAKNIQYF
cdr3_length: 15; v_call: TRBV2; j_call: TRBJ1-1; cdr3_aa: CASSDTGPMNTEAFF
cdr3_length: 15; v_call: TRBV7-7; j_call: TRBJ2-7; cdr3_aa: CASRIDREPYYEQYF
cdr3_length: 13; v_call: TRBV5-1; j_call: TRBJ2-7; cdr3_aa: CASSPGGREEQYF
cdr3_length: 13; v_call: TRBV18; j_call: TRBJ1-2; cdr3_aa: CASSRDAGGGYTF
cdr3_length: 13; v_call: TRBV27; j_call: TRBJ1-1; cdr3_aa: CASSTLGDTEAFF
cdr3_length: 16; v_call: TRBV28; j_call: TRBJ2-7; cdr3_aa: CASSIPTAVFSYEQYF
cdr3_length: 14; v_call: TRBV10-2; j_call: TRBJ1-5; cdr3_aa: CASRGLADNQPQHF
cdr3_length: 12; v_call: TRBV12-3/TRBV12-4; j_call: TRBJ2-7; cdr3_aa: CASRNWLFEQYF